What follows describes a single TCR beta chain. This clone is a singleton in its sample. This clone's antigen is unknown. No base quality information exists; no much larger clone differs at one position. Genomic DNA underwent TCRB CDR3 sequencing using the immunoSEQ assay. As for the original processing: Nothing other than productive TCRB rearrangements was included in the analyses. A clone was defined by a unique TCRB CDR3 sequence, and clonality was computed as a productive clonality index based on Shannon entropy. The template counts of each clone relative to the total templates per sample were used to calculate repertoire overlap between two samples. V-gene usage from TCRB sequencing and V-gene usage measured by flow cytometry were correlated (Spearman r of under 0.7). Imported from immuneACCESS, the table was reduced by TCRdb to in-frame sequences with V and J called. These copies leave out some clones; in studies compared against another copy, an unresolved V gene accounts for under half, and the cause of the remainder is not known. V, J and clone size are taken as reported in that table, and D and trimming were inferred from the DNA itself. A total of some 20,000 clones appear in this sample, about 82% of them only once. Clones ranked in the top ten supply 18% of the sample.

The germline V gene sets CDR1 to SNHLY and CDR2 to FYNNEI. Taken from cysteine to phenylalanine, the CDR3 has 16 residues. Of the read, only the CDR3 DNA is kept; its 48 bases are in frame from base 1. Compared with germline, V lacks 4 bases and J lacks 7 bases; bases without a gene match: 13. The approximately 21 healthy controls were blood donors whose buffy coats were used; they had a median age of approximately 58 years (range roughly 20-80), and 45% to 55% were female. Positive magnetic bead selection on an AutoMACS was used to isolate CD4+ and CD8+ cells, with flow cytometry used to check purity. Peripheral blood mononuclear cells were obtained using density gradient separation with Ficoll-Paque PLUS. Using Nucleospin Tissue or Tissue XS kits, DNA was extracted from CD4-enriched, CD8-enriched or PBMC samples, with quantification by a Qubit 2.0 fluorometer. The entry originates in a study of somatic mutations in cytotoxic T cells in rheumatoid arthritis listed by TCRdb under 2017. In terms of the full investigation: Some T-cell populations stained with V beta antibodies were sorted by flow on a FACSAria II or Sony SH800 to nearly 100% purity, with sorted V beta1+ cells additionally subjected to TCRB sequencing. The study asked whether expanded CD8+ T-cell clones in newly diagnosed, untreated rheumatoid arthritis carry somatic mutations, and used TCRB deep sequencing to characterize clonality. For 65 to 70 rheumatoid arthritis patients and 15 to 25 healthy controls, TCRB deep sequencing was carried out. The median ages of the patient and control groups were essentially identical.

Points the paper makes about the study in general: The slight underrepresentation of TRBV07 in patients was not corrected for multiple comparisons. There was no significant difference in CD8+ T-cell clonality between rheumatoid arthritis patients and age-matched healthy controls. CD8+ clonality increased with age in patients (Spearman r of about 0.49) but not in healthy controls. Several identical CD8+ TCRB sequences were found in both blood and synovial fluid, and in about an eighth of the roughly 65 patients the largest CD8+ clone exceeded 20% of CD8+ cells. Viral specificity could not be ruled out by absence from virus-specific databases, and the antigen targets of the expanded CD8+ clones remained unknown.

This TCR was recovered from a woman aged 45-65 years in good health. What was sequenced was CD8+ T cells sorted from blood. The sequence joins TRBV2 to TRBJ1-2, with 9 bases in between that match TRBD1. CDR3 reads: CASSGLSEGQGFGYTF. The nucleotide sequence reads as follows: TGTGCCAGCAGTGGGCTCTCGGAGGGACAGGGTTTTGGCTACACCTTC.